These 7 T cell receptor beta chains originate from one sample sequenced in a study of neurological immune-mediated disorders. MiXCR, applied by TCRdb to the 5' RACE reads, yields one record per CDR3 protein. The repertoire includes roughly 27,000 distinct CDR3 sequences, 2.5% of them detected once, and roughly 2.5% sits in the top ten. The sample taken for sequencing was PBMCs. All receptors derive from a woman between 45 and 60 years old with multiple sclerosis.

This clonotype was recorded many times. V usage is TRBV20-1 and J usage is TRBJ2-3, with 8 bases lining up with TRBD1. After removal of 5 bases from V and 1 base from J, the junction contained 5 bases not matched to a gene. The germline V gene has CDR1 DFQATT and CDR2 SNEGSKA (reference sequence). The CDR3 length is 14 residues. CDR3 in amino acids: CSAQPGQGTDTQYF. DNA for the CDR3: TGCAGTGCTCAGCCGGGACAGGGCACAGATACGCAGTATTTT.

This clonotype is classed as medium-sized. The rearrangement uses TRBV5-1 and TRBJ2-1; D uncertain. The ends were cut back, 0 bases at V and 10 bases at J, with 14 bases in the middle. The CDR3 is 14 amino acids. Germline V gene sequence: CDR1 SGHRS, CDR2 YFSETQ. The CDR3: CASSLETISNEQFF. The CDR3 DNA is TGCGCCAGCAGCTTGGAAACTATCTCGAACGAGCAGTTCTTC.

This clonotype has at least ten counts. This rearrangement joins TRBV20-1 to TRBJ2-5; 9 positions match TRBD2. In germline, CDR1 is DFQATT, CDR2 SNEGSKA (reference sequence). Losses at the gene ends were 3 bases for V and 2 bases for J; bases not matched to a gene: 4. This CDR3 is 14 amino acids long. CDR3: CSASGAGGQETQYF. DNA of the CDR3: TGCAGTGCTAGTGGCGCGGGGGGGCAAGAGACCCAGTACTTC.

At least ten counts were recorded for this clonotype. The rearrangement links TRBV11-1 to TRBJ2-6, with D perhaps matching TRBD1 (6 bases). Trimming shortened V by 5 bases and J by 0 bases, and 17 bases separated the two germline ends. The CDR3 has 18 residues. In germline, CDR1 is SGHAT, CDR2 FQDESV (reference sequence). The CDR3 is CASSTVQGLSSGANVLTF. In nucleotides, the CDR3 is TGTGCCAGCAGCACCGTACAGGGTTTGAGCTCTGGGGCCAACGTCCTGACTTTC.

This clonotype was picked up many times. The V and J genes are TRBV7-2 and TRBJ1-1, with TRBD1 matching over 7 bases. V gave up 3 bases and J gave up 4 bases; unmatched junction bases: 8. Per germline, CDR1 SGHTA and CDR2 FQGNSA. The CDR3 spans 15 residues. The CDR3 region is CASSFFSRGLTEAFF. The CDR3 bases are TGTGCCAGCAGCTTTTTTTCTAGGGGGCTCACTGAAGCTTTCTTT.

By sample fraction, this clonotype is medium-sized. This chain joins TRBV7-9 and TRBJ2-7, with TRBD2 matching over 8 bases. The V segment lost 0 bases and the J segment 3 bases; nucleotides outside the gene matches: 13. Germline values: CDR1 SEHNR, CDR2 FQNEAQ (reference sequence). The CDR3 has 18 amino acids. The CDR3 DNA is TGTGCCAGCAGCTTAGCCTCCGTCGGGGGGGCCCGAAACTACGAGCAGTACTTC. It translates to CASSLASVGGARNYEQYF. The full variable domain, in which reference TRBV7-9 and TRBJ2-7 provide the parts outside the CDR3, is DTGVSQNPRHKITKRGQNVTFRCDPISEHNRLYWYRQTLGQGPEFLTYFQNEAQLEKSRLLSDRFSAERPKGSFSTLEIQRTEQGDSAMYLCASSLASVGGARNYEQYFGPGTRLTVT.

This clonotype came up many times. The chain is built from TRBV20-1 and TRBJ2-7; 8 bases agree with TRBD2. There are 15 residues in the CDR3. CDR1 is DFQATT, CDR2 SNEGSKA, per germline (reference sequence). Germline trimming cut 4 bases from V and 5 bases from J; bases unmatched to any gene: 13. CDR3 DNA: TGCAGTGCTAATCCGGGGACTAGAGTTATCCACGAGCAGTACTTC. The encoded protein is CSANPGTRVIHEQYF.